This T cell receptor beta chain was sequenced during a study of cytomegalovirus exposure and HLA in healthy donors. The wider study: Earlier, some 180 million T cells were analyzed, and around 100 million unique TCR beta sequences were found among them. There were fewer than 500 genotyped donors. Of these, roughly 80% fell in the genetic ancestry cluster associated with self-reported Caucasian donors.

CDR3 length: 14 amino acids. The V gene end was trimmed by 4 bases and the J gene end by 7 bases; junction bases not matched to a gene: 6. Germline loops: CDR1 SGHVS, CDR2 FQNEAQ. Primers included in the PCR were 60 Vbeta and 13 Jbeta primers. Generated by immunoSEQ multiplex PCR, the TCRdb table keeps only in-frame clones and is missing some. The sample gives about 76,000 clones, around 70% of which show up once; around 10% is in the top ten. The sequenced material came from PBMCs. This chain joins TRBV7-8 and TRBJ2-4, with TRBD2 matching 8 bases. The source is a woman in her thirties or forties in good health and CMV-seropositive. The CDR3 nucleotides are TGTGCCAGCAGCTCCGGGGGGGCGACGAACATTCAGTACTTC. This sequence encodes CASSSGGATNIQYF. The full variable domain, with the rest looked up from reference TRBV7-8 and TRBJ2-4, is GAGVSQSPRYKVAKRGQDVALRCDPISGHVSLFWYQQALGQGPEFLTYFQNEAQLDKSGLPSDRFFAERPEGSVSTLKIQRTQQEDSAVYLCASSSGGATNIQYFGAGTRLSVL.